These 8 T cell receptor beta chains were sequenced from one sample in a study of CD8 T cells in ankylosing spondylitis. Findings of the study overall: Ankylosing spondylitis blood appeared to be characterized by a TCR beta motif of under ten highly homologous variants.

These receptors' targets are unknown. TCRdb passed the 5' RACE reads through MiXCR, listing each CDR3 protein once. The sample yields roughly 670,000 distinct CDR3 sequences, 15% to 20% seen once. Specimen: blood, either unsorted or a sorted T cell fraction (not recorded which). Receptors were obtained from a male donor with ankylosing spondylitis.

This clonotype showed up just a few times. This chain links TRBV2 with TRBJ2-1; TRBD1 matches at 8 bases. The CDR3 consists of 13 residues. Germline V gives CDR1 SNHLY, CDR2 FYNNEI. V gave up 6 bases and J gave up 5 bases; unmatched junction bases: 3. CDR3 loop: CASRRTGHNEQFF. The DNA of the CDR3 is TGTGCCAGCAGAAGGACAGGGCACAATGAGCAGTTCTTC.

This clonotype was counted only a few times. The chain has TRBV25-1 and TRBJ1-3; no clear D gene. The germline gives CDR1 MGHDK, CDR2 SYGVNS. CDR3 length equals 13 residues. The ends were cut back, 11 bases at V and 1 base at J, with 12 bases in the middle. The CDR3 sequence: CASEFGSGNTIYF. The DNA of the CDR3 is TGTGCCTCGGAGTTCGGATCTGGAAACACCATATATTTT.

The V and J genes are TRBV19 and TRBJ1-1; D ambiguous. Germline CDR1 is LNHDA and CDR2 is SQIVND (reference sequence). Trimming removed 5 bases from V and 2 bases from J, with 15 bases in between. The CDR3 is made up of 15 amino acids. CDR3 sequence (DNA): TGTGCCAGTAGTGGCGGAGAGGCTGGAAACACTGAAGCTTTCTTT. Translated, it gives CASSGGEAGNTEAFF.

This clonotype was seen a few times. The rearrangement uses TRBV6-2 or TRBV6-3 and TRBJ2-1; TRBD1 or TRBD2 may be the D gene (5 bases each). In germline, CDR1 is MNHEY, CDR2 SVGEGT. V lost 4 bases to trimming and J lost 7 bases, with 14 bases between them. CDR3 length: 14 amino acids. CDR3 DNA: TGTGCCAGCAGTTTGAGTCTCTGGGGGAATGAGCAGTTCTTC. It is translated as CASSLSLWGNEQFF.

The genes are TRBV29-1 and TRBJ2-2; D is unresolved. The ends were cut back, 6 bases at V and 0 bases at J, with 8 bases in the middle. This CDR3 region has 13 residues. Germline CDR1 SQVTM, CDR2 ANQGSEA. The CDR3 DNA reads TGCAGCGTGGGGATAACGAACACCGGGGAGCTGTTTTTT. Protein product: CSVGITNTGELFF.

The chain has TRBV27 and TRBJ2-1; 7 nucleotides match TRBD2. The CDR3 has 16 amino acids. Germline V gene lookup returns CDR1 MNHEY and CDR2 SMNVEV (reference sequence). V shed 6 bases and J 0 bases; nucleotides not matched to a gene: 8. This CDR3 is CASSATGLTSYNEQFF. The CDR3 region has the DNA TGTGCCAGCAGCGCCACGGGACTAACCTCCTACAATGAGCAGTTCTTC.

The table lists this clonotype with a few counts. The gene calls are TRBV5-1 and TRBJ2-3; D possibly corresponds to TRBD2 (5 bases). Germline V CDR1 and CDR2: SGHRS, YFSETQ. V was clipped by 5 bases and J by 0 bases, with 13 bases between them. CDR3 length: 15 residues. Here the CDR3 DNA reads TGCGCCAGCAGTGCCACCGGACTTAGCACAGATACGCAGTATTTT. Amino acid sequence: CASSATGLSTDTQYF.

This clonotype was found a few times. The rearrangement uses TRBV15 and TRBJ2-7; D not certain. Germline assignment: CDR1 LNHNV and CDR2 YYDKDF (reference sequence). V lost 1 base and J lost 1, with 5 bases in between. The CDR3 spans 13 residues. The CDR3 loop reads CATSRVVSYEQYF. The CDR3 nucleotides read TGTGCCACCAGCAGAGTGGTTTCCTACGAGCAGTACTTC.